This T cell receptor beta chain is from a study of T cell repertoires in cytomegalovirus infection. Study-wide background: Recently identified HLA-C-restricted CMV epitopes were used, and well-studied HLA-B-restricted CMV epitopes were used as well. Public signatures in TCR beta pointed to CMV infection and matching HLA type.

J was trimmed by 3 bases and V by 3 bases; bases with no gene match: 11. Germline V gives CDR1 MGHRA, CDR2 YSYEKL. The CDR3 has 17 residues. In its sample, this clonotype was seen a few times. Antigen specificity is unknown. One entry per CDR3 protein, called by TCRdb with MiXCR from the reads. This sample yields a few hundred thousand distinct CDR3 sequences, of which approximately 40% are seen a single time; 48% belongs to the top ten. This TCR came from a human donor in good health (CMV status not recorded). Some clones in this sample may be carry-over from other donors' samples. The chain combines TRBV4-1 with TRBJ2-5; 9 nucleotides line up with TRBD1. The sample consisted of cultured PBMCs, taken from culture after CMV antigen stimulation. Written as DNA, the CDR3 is TGCGCCAGCAGCCAGACAATCCCGGGACAGGGAAAAGAGACCCAGTACTTC. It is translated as CASSQTIPGQGKETQYF.